This T cell receptor beta chain was captured by sequencing in a study of blood T cell repertoires in COVID-19. Per the study methods: From reference gene primer amplification, estimates of nucleated cell counts were derived. Assay: immunoSEQ multiplex PCR; the TCRdb copy retains only in-frame clones and omits some. The V and J calls and the clone size are those of that table, but D and trimming were determined from the DNA. The sample lists under 50,000 clones; around nine tenths were seen once. J was trimmed by 6 bases and V by 4 bases; bases with no gene match: 3. Germline V gene lookup returns CDR1 WNHNN and CDR2 SYGVQD (reference sequence). The CDR3 runs 14 residues. Seattle researchers signed up patients amid active infection and tracked them longitudinally.

V and J are TRBV10-1 and TRBJ1-5; 10 positions match TRBD1. Sequencing was carried out using peripheral blood. The sequence was obtained from a man between 60 and 70 years old with COVID-19, enrolled during active disease. DNA for the CDR3: TGCGCCAGCAGTGGACAGGGGGCGGGTCAGCCCCAGCATTTT. Protein: CASSGQGAGQPQHF.